The source of this T cell receptor beta chain is a study of T cells in tuberculosis. Study information: IGRA-negative adolescents, IGRA-positive adolescents with latent tuberculosis and adults with active tuberculosis formed this South African cohort.

Notes on this clone: The antigen remains unidentified.

General observations from the study: Active tuberculosis TCR-alpha repertoires lay closer to GMM-specific TCRs than IGRA-negative controls, suggesting clonal expansion.

Tuberculin skin test and IGRA determined adolescents' latent tuberculosis status at entry. On average roughly 90,000 T cells per donor were immunosequenced. Assay: immunoSEQ multiplex PCR; the TCRdb copy retains only in-frame clones and omits some. The data contain 25,000 to 30,000 clones, 85% to 90% of them singletons. Trimming cost V 9 bases and J 3 bases, with 11 bases left between them. The CDR3 is 12 residues long. From germline, CDR1 is MNHEY and CDR2 SMNVEV (reference sequence). The sequencing input was PBMCs. This sequence joins TRBV27 and TRBJ1-1; D gene ambiguous. The source is a donor aged 10-29 years with latent tuberculosis or without tuberculosis infection. The CDR3 reads CASKTVHTEAFF. The DNA for the CDR3 is TGTGCCAGTAAGACTGTACACACTGAAGCTTTCTTT.